The 16 T cell receptor beta chains listed next were all sequenced from one sample in a study of blood T cells in healthy people across ages. Sample-barcoded 5' priming and a J-beta primer mix drove a second PCR of roughly 6 to 12 cycles. TCRdb called the 5' RACE reads again in MiXCR, with one record for every CDR3 protein. The sample shows 600,000 or so distinct CDR3 sequences, roughly 21% of them seen only once. Sequencing input: blood. These receptors all stem from a man in his sixties or seventies in good health.

This clonotype has a handful of counts. V usage is TRBV20-1 and J usage is TRBJ2-1; D not resolved. V was clipped by 0 bases and J by 2 bases, with 8 bases between them. This CDR3 is 14 amino acids long. Germline values: CDR1 DFQATT, CDR2 SNEGSKA (reference sequence). The DNA of the CDR3 is TGCAGTGCTAGAGATGCCTCCGCCTACAATGAGCAGTTCTTC. Its protein product is CSARDASAYNEQFF.

This clonotype came up a few times. The chain joins TRBV30 to TRBJ1-2; D is unresolved. Trimming pared 2 bases from V and 0 bases from J, leaving 10 bases between. The V gene's germline CDR1 is GTSNPN and CDR2 SVGIG (reference sequence). The CDR3 covers 14 residues. CDR3 amino acids: CAWSFRGANYGYTF. The CDR3 DNA is TGTGCCTGGAGTTTCCGGGGAGCTAACTATGGCTACACCTTC.

This clonotype was picked up a small number of times. The chain recombines TRBV3-1 with TRBJ2-5; D is uncertain. The DNA end favors TRBJ2-7, so the J call may be wrong. Germline CDR1 LGHDT, CDR2 YNNKEL (reference sequence). This CDR3 has 13 residues. CDR3 amino acids: CASSQGARGEQYF. The CDR3 DNA reads as TGTGCCAGCAGCCAAGGGGCGCGTGGCGAGCAGTACTTC.

The genes are TRBV2 and TRBJ2-5, with 8 bases aligning to TRBD2. Germline CDR1 SNHLY, CDR2 FYNNEI. The CDR3 loop spans 17 amino acids. The V gene end was trimmed by 8 bases and the J gene end by 5 bases; junction bases not matched to a gene: 19. The CDR3 reads CASERALTGRAQETQYF. DNA of the CDR3: TGTGCCAGCGAAAGGGCCTTAACCGGGAGGGCCCAGGAGACCCAGTACTTC. Full variable domain (rest looked up from reference TRBV2 and TRBJ2-5): EPEVTQTPSHQVTQMGQEVILRCVPISNHLYFYWYRQILGQKVEFLVSFYNNEISEKSEIFDDQFSVERPDGSNFTLKIRSTKLEDSAMYFCASERALTGRAQETQYFGPGTRLLVL.

V is TRBV3-1 and J is TRBJ1-3; D is ambiguous. Germline V gene lookup returns CDR1 LGHDT and CDR2 YNNKEL (reference sequence). V lost 4 bases and J lost 4, with 11 bases in between. This CDR3 has 14 amino acids. Here the CDR3 reads CASSPSRPGNTIYF. The CDR3 nucleotides are TGTGCCAGCAGCCCCTCGAGGCCCGGAAACACCATATATTTT.

This clonotype was counted between two and nine times. The J gene is TRBJ2-5, the V gene TRBV5-1; TRBD2 is a possible D gene (7 bases). Germline CDR1 SGHRS, CDR2 YFSETQ. Trimming pared 3 bases from V and 3 bases from J, leaving 12 bases between. This CDR3 has 14 residues. CDR3 protein: CASSSAGAEETQYF. Here the CDR3 DNA reads TGCGCCAGCAGCTCCGCGGGGGCGGAAGAGACCCAGTACTTC.

The table lists this clonotype with a few counts. J is TRBJ2-5 and V is TRBV14; D unclear. The J call may not be correct, given that the DNA end is closer to TRBJ2-1. The CDR3 sequence is 15 residues long. CDR1 SGHDN and CDR2 FVKESK come from the germline V gene. DNA for the CDR3: TGTGCCAGCAGCCCCATGGGTGCCCCGTACAATGAGCAGTTCTTC. It is translated as CASSPMGAPYNEQFF.

The chain couples TRBV29-1 to TRBJ2-5; 12 positions agree with TRBD2. Germline V CDR1 and CDR2: SQVTM, ANQGSEA. This CDR3 spans 13 amino acids. V trimming: 4 bases; J trimming: 5 bases; junction bases outside the gene matches: 2. CDR3 coding DNA: TGCAGCGTTGGACTAGCGGGAGCGGAGACCCAGTACTTC. Protein product: CSVGLAGAETQYF.

The rearrangement uses TRBV18 and TRBJ1-1, with D perhaps matching TRBD1 (6 bases). Trimming shortened V by 2 bases and J by 2 bases, and 12 bases separated the two germline ends. Looked up from germline, CDR1 is KGHSH and CDR2 is LQKENI. This CDR3 spans 15 amino acids. The CDR3 spells CASSPDWDTNTEAFF. CDR3 in DNA: TGTGCCAGCTCACCAGACTGGGACACTAACACTGAAGCTTTCTTT.

Regarding this clonotype: At one boundary the junction diverges from the germline segment, which might be a read error. The gene calls are TRBV7-9 and TRBJ2-7; D is perhaps TRBD1 (5 bases). CDR3 size: 15 residues. The germline V gene has CDR1 SEHNR and CDR2 FQNEAQ (reference sequence). CDR3 sequence reads: CASSFSGRQGYERYF. Written as DNA, the CDR3 is TGTGCCAGCAGCTTTTCGGGTCGGCAGGGCTACGAGCGGTACTTC.

This clonotype was seen more than once but under ten times. The V call is TRBV7-9, the J call TRBJ2-1; 9 nucleotides line up with TRBD2. The J segment lost 8 bases and the V segment lost 1 base, leaving 9 bases of the junction unmatched. Germline values: CDR1 SEHNR, CDR2 FQNEAQ (reference sequence). The CDR3 totals 16 residues. In DNA form, the CDR3 reads TGTGCCAGCAGCTTAGGTCAAACTAGCGGGCTTGATGAGCAGTTCTTC. Amino acid sequence: CASSLGQTSGLDEQFF.

On this clonotype: Lacking the conserved final phenylalanine or tryptophan, this CDR3 likely reflects a read error. The chain uses TRBV20-1 and TRBJ2-4, with 14 bases aligning to TRBD2. Germline assignment: CDR1 DFQATT and CDR2 SNEGSKA (reference sequence). CDR3 length equals 19 residues. CDR3 sequence reads: CSGTGPTSGRDLAKNIQYL. CDR3 bases: TGCAGCGGTACGGGCCCGACTAGCGGGAGGGATCTAGCCAAAAACATTCAGTACCTC.

Ten or more counts support this clonotype. The chain employs TRBV7-2 and TRBJ2-1; 10 positions agree with TRBD1. V gave up 5 bases and J gave up 3 bases; unmatched junction bases: 7. The germline V gene has CDR1 SGHTA and CDR2 FQGNSA. The length of the CDR3 is 16 residues. The CDR3 region is CASSVSTGGGYNEQFF. The CDR3 bases are TGTGCCAGCAGCGTATCGACAGGGGGCGGCTACAATGAGCAGTTCTTC.

This sequence joins TRBV20-1 and TRBJ2-3, with D maybe TRBD2 (9 bases). The CDR3 loop spans 17 amino acids. Germline V lookup: CDR1 DFQATT, CDR2 SNEGSKA (reference sequence). Deletions cut 4 bases from V and 0 bases from J, with 20 bases between. The CDR3 DNA reads as TGCAGTGCTATGGGGCTAGCGGGACAGGCTAGCACAGATACGCAGTATTTT. This encodes CSAMGLAGQASTDTQYF.

The chain is built from TRBV29-1 and TRBJ2-3; D not certain. V was shortened by 2 bases and J by 5 bases, with 5 bases between the two germline ends. The CDR3 runs 11 residues. Germline V gives CDR1 SQVTM, CDR2 ANQGSEA. This CDR3 is CSVELGDTQYF. The DNA of the CDR3 is TGCAGCGTTGAATTAGGAGATACGCAGTATTTT.

V and J are TRBV20-1 and TRBJ2-1; no definite D call. The ends were cut back, 0 bases at V and 8 bases at J, with 14 bases in the middle. Germline values: CDR1 DFQATT, CDR2 SNEGSKA (reference sequence). The CDR3 is 14 amino acids. The CDR3 protein is CSARDPVVVHEQFF. The CDR3 coding sequence is TGCAGTGCTAGAGATCCGGTGGTAGTCCATGAGCAGTTCTTC.